The rows below give T cell receptor beta chains drawn from one sample of a study of identical twins. In TCRdb, the 5' RACE reads were re-called with MiXCR into one record per CDR3 protein. Of approximately 890,000 distinct CDR3 sequences in the sample, around 12% were seen once. This sample was shared with a second study, whose subject was yellow fever vaccine responses in identical twins.

Specimen: PBMCs. The receptors originated from a woman aged 18-29 years in good health. Each CDR3 is given with its conserved first and last residue.

v_call cdr3_aa
TRBV14 CASSQGGLGIQYF
TRBV15 CATSRDRGFGYGYTF
TRBV25-1 CASSGLGSRAGARDEQYF
TRBV3-1 CASSQSGGAPDTQYF
TRBV4-2 CASSQDSNYPDTQYF
TRBV12-3/TRBV12-4 CASSPSSGGEQYF
TRBV24-1 CATSDSGLAGAETQYF
TRBV3-1 CASSQDDTQYF
TRBV4-1 CASSQVRSEKLFF
TRBV20-1 CSSGVGHQPQHF
TRBV29-1 CSAWTGEGSGELFF
TRBV10-3 CAISDRSGQQPQHF
TRBV12-3/TRBV12-4 CASSLRVSGNTIYF
TRBV10-3 CAISAGETAYGQFF
TRBV4-2 CASSQGERELDEQFF
TRBV5-1 CASSLSGLPTDTQYF
TRBV7-9 CASSLTTTQETQYF
TRBV19 CASSIEGDGSNEQFF
TRBV5-1 CASSLAYAVENRATNEKLFF
TRBV10-3 CAISESTGPMNTEAFF
TRBV16 CASSQSLLARTSYEQYF
TRBV12-3/TRBV12-4 CASRARSGTPDTQYF
TRBV6-1 CASSQLSRAGELFF
TRBV20-1 CSAIWDRVLTGELFF
TRBV5-1 CASSLLAGTGGQHYEQYF
TRBV6-1 CASEGPNNSPLHF
TRBV14 CASSQSDRDPGYTF
TRBV10-3 CAISSGGNNQPQHF
TRBV11-2 CASSLVENTGELFF
TRBV5-1 CASSLGGQGYNEQFF
TRBV20-1 CSATVINTDTQYF
TRBV5-1 CASSLFPLVGEETQYF
TRBV7-6 CASSFTADSGNTIYF
TRBV10-1 CASSNYRGVDTQYF
TRBV29-1 CSANTGTVTGELFF
TRBV20-1 CSARVGTVLGEGYTF
TRBV6-5 CASRHSETDSDQPQHF
TRBV7-9 CASSPRLDNEQFF
TRBV12-3/TRBV12-4 CASSPLGGGYNEQFF
TRBV12-3/TRBV12-4 CASSSQGGSTGELFF
TRBV20-1 CSEERVSGEQFF
TRBV6-1 CASRPTTSPLYEQYF
TRBV12-3/TRBV12-4 CASSFGGQGYNEQFF